The clone carrying this T cell receptor beta chain was picked up one time. The antigen remains undetermined. None of the donors, who were healthy HIV-negative adults, had recently had acute infections or vaccinations. These data originate in a study of shared clonotypes between healthy human individuals. Study-wide results and limits: Incomplete sequencing of sorted subsets was indicated by rarefaction despite large depth. Several donors held approximately 5% of naive CD4 clonotypes in common.

The assay was immunoSEQ multiplex PCR, and TCRdb's table has in-frame clones only and misses some. The table has some 2,500,000 clones, approximately 93% seen once; the top ten hold more than 0.35%. CDR1 is SGHTA and CDR2 is FQGNSA in the germline V gene. V was shortened by 3 bases and J by 10 bases, with 12 bases between the two germline ends. This CDR3 region has 12 residues. The TCR was taken from a young man in good health. Some clones in this sample may be carry-over from other donors' samples. This chain connects TRBV7-2 to TRBJ1-1; D is ambiguous. Material for sequencing was naive CD4+ T cells from PBMCs. Subset meaning: CD45RA+ positively selected. The DNA of the CDR3 is TGTGCCAGCAGCTTTGTGTCCCCCGGAGCTTTCTTT. Translation: CASSFVSPGAFF.